This TCR beta chain was observed in a study of T cell responses to AZD1222 COVID-19 vaccine. General observations from the study: The study reported that nearly half of spike-specific TCRs target unmutated variant regions.

Per the germline V gene, CDR1 is MNHNS and CDR2 is SASEGT. This CDR3 region has 16 residues. Between the trimmed V and J ends, which lost 0 bases and 4 bases, there was a span of 15 bases. A note on this clone: Its antigen is not identified.

Sequencing was performed with immunoSEQ multiplex PCR; in TCRdb, only in-frame clones are kept and a portion is missing. The sample has about 96,000 clones, roughly 90% seen once. The TCR was taken from an adult in good health. Here the sequenced sample was peripheral blood, taken on day 0 of AZD1222 vaccination. The V and J genes are TRBV6-1 and TRBJ1-2; a possible D gene is TRBD1 (6 bases). The CDR3: CASSEADSGAGYGYTF. The CDR3 DNA sequence: TGTGCCAGCAGTGAAGCGGATTCAGGGGCTGGCTATGGCTACACCTTC.